The subject of this entry is one T cell receptor (beta chain). These data come from a study of blood T cell repertoires in COVID-19. Only in-frame clones appear in the TCRdb table, and some are missing; sequencing was by immunoSEQ multiplex PCR. The data show around 210,000 clones, approximately 85% seen once. CDR1 SGHRS and CDR2 YFSETQ come from the germline V gene. This CDR3 comprises 15 residues. The junction had 6 bases not matched to a gene; V was cut back by 4 bases and J by 1 base. The chain uses TRBV5-1 and TRBJ1-1; 8 nucleotides agree with TRBD1. Sequencing was carried out using peripheral blood. The sequence was obtained from a man aged 50-59 years with COVID-19, enrolled during active disease. The CDR3 protein is CASSGGQGWNTEAFF. The CDR3 DNA sequence: TGCGCCAGCAGCGGTGGACAGGGCTGGAACACTGAAGCTTTCTTT.